This T cell receptor (beta chain) was captured in a study of human T cells and chemical hapten exposure. V was shortened by 1 base and J by 0 bases, with 14 bases between the two germline ends. Germline CDR1 SGHDT, CDR2 YYEEEE. The CDR3 is 18 amino acids. TCRdb re-called the RACE reads with MiXCR, one entry per CDR3 protein. The repertoire has roughly 71,000 distinct CDR3 sequences, about 6% of them found once; the top ten carry about 3.4%. This clonotype was counted many times. The time point here: healthy volunteer bleed at 6 weeks. The study extracted total RNA from unfractionated whole blood. J is TRBJ1-6 and V is TRBV5-6; D is unresolved. What was sequenced was whole blood. The clonotype comes from a female donor in good health. Some clones in this sample may be carry-over from other donors' samples. The CDR3 spells CASSLFGSSSSYNSPLHF. In DNA, the CDR3 is TGTGCCAGCAGCTTGTTTGGCAGCTCAAGCTCCTATAATTCACCCCTCCACTTT. Looking up the rest from reference TRBV5-6 and TRBJ1-6 gives the full variable domain: DAGVTQSPTHLIKTRGQQVTLRCSPKSGHDTVSWYQQALGQGPQFIFQYYEEEERQRGNFPDRFSGHQFPNYSSELNVNALLLGDSALYLCASSLFGSSSSYNSPLHFGNGTRLTVT.